This TCR beta chain originates from a study of T-cell memory formation after mild COVID-19 (dated by TCRdb to the early 2020s). At the level of the whole study: TCR sequence clusters from the two donors were largely donor specific. In two donors, T-cell clones that expanded and contracted after mild COVID-19 were followed by sequencing TCRalpha and TCRbeta repertoires longitudinally. The cohort comprised two young, previously healthy adult volunteers, one female and one male. General study outcomes and caveats: Contracting CD4+ clones were found mainly in CM and EM memory subsets, while CD8+ clones were enriched in EMRA. Only two mild cases were covered by the study, and larger cohorts that include severe cases with pre-infection samples were considered necessary. The detection of some responding clones in pre-infection memory suggests that pre-existing cross-reactive memory T cells joined the SARS-CoV-2 response. The second-wave clones that peaked on day 37 were not confirmed to be SARS-CoV-2 specific. Balanced CD4/CD8 phenotypes were observed for clones contracting from day 15 to 85, whereas a bias towards CD4+ was observed for a second wave of clones expanding from day 15 to 37.

Sequencing was carried out with an Illumina NovaSeq 6000. Using 5'RACE with constant-segment primers, TCRalpha and TCRbeta cDNA libraries were constructed, with sample barcodes and unique molecular identifiers added in the process. RNA was extracted from every sample with Trizol reagent. The libraries were amplified in two PCR steps, and the second step added a second sample barcode and Illumina TruSeq adapters. Sequencing of libraries was performed on an Illumina NovaSeq with 2 x 150 bp paired-end reads. From the authors' description of their analysis: Demultiplexing of reads and collapsing into UMI-guided consensus sequences were performed with migec v1.2.7. Using mixcr v2.1.11, the UMI consensuses were aligned to TRA and TRB V and J templates and assembled into clonotypes. Expanded or contracted clonotypes were those called significant by both edgeR and NoisET, with noise models trained on biological replicates. For edgeR calls, the thresholds were a false discovery rate-adjusted p below 0.01 and a log2 fold-change of 1. As an exploratory analysis of dynamics, PCA with hierarchical clustering was applied to max-normalized trajectories of the 1000 most abundant clonotypes. The CD4 or CD8 phenotype of responding clones was assigned using the separately sequenced CD4+ and CD8+ repertoires. TCRdb's own reprocessing of the public reads used fastp at Q25 and MiXCR and kept productive beta chains. Every entry covers one CDR3 protein and lists the most common genes and DNA from its rows. TCRdb, not the original authors, processed these V and J calls. The sample table shows about 620,000 distinct CDR3 sequences, and roughly 18% are seen once. More than 10% of the sample is in the top ten clones.

For CDR1 and CDR2, the germline V gene lists SGDLS and YYNGEE. Compared with germline, V lacks 0 bases and J lacks 2 bases; bases without a gene match: 5. The CDR3 runs 16 residues from the cysteine to the phenylalanine. Only the CDR3 part of the read is kept: 48 bases, read in frame from the first base. This clonotype occurred a few times. Its antigen is unknown. Qualities for individual bases were not recorded, and no much larger clone is one base off. Ficoll-Paque density gradient centrifugation was the method used to isolate PBMCs. This receptor was taken from an adult woman who had mild COVID-19 (a few samples of this study predate the infection). The sample titles of this study are shuffled in the database, so cell type and time point are left out; the donor was told from shared clones. The sequence links TRBV9 to TRBJ2-3; TRBD2 aligns with 8 central bases. The source material was PBMCs or a T cell subset sorted from them (not recorded which). The CDR3 sequence is CASSVAVSGDTDTQYF. The nucleotide sequence reads as follows: TGTGCCAGCAGCGTAGCTGTTAGCGGGGACACAGATACGCAGTATTTT.